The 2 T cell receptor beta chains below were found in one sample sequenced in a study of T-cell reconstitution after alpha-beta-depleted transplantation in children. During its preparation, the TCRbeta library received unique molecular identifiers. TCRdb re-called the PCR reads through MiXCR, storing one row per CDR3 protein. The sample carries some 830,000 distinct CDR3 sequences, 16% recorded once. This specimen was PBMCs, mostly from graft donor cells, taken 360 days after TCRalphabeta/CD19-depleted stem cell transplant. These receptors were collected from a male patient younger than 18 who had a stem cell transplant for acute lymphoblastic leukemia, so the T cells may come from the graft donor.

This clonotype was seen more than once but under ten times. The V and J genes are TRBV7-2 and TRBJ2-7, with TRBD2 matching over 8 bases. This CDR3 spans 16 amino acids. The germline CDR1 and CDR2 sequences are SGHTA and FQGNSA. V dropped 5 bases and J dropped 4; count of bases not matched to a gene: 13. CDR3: CASSAGGVTGKYEQYF. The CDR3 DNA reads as TGTGCCAGCAGCGCCGGGGGGGTGACAGGAAAATACGAGCAGTACTTC.

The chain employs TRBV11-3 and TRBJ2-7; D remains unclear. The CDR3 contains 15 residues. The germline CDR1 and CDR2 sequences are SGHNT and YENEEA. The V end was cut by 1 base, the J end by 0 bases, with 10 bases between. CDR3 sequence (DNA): TGTGCCAGCAGCTTAGGTTTCAAGAGCTCCTACGAGCAGTACTTC. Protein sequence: CASSLGFKSSYEQYF.